Shown below are 10 T cell receptor beta chains from a single sample sequenced in a study of graft-versus-host responses after intestinal transplantation. TCRdb's copy holds only in-frame clones and misses some; the assay was immunoSEQ multiplex PCR. The sample carries about 100,000 clones, 75% to 95% recorded once. Their antigen targets remain unknown. Sequencing used unstimulated CD4+ T cells sorted from spleen or lymph node cells, obtained before transplant. Source of these receptors: a human donor who was the organ donor for an intestinal transplant.

This chain links TRBV6-1 with TRBJ2-5; perhaps TRBD1 as D (6 bases). The CDR3 is made up of 14 amino acids. Trimming cost V 6 bases and J 1 base, with 12 bases left between them. Germline V gene sequence: CDR1 MNHNS, CDR2 SASEGT. The CDR3 here is CASRFRGFQETQYF. The DNA for the CDR3 is TGTGCCAGCAGATTCAGGGGATTCCAAGAGACCCAGTACTTC.

This clone has just a few counts. This rearrangement joins TRBV10-3 to TRBJ2-7; a weak D match, TRBD1 (6 bases). This CDR3 comprises 13 residues. Trimming took 4 bases from V and 1 from J, leaving 8 bases between them. Germline assignment: CDR1 ENHRY and CDR2 SYGVKD. Here the CDR3 DNA reads TGTGCCATCAGTGTAGACAGGTCCTACGAGCAGTACTTC. As protein: CAISVDRSYEQYF.

J is TRBJ1-1 and V is TRBV28, with a tentative D call TRBD1 (6 bases). Germline V lookup: CDR1 MDHEN, CDR2 SYDVKM. The CDR3 is made up of 16 amino acids. The V and J ends lost 2 bases and 3 bases respectively, with 16 bases between them. The chain's CDR3 is CASSLIDRDKYTEAFF. The CDR3 DNA is TGTGCCAGCAGTTTAATTGACCGGGACAAATACACTGAAGCTTTCTTT.

The rearrangement links TRBV30 to TRBJ2-3; tentatively, D is TRBD2 (7 bases). Trimming pared 4 bases from V and 5 bases from J, leaving 16 bases between. Germline CDR1 is GTSNPN and CDR2 is SVGIG (reference sequence). CDR3 length: 14 amino acids. The DNA for the CDR3 is TGTGCCTGGAACCGCGGGGGCTACGGAGATACGCAGTATTTT. Encoded protein: CAWNRGGYGDTQYF. Full variable domain (rest looked up from reference TRBV30 and TRBJ2-3): SQTIHQWPATLVQPVGSPLSLECTVEGTSNPNLYWYRQAAGRGLQLLFYSVGIGQISSEVPQNLSASRPQDRQFILSSKKLLLSDSGFYLCAWNRGGYGDTQYFGPGTRLTVL.

The chain links TRBV7-3 to TRBJ2-2, with 9 bases identical to TRBD1. Germline CDR1 reads SGHTA; CDR2 reads FQGTGA. This CDR3 is 15 amino acids long. With 5 bases clipped from V and 5 bases from J, the junction kept 6 bases outside the gene matches. CDR3 residues: CASSIRQGGTGELFF. CDR3 nucleotide sequence: TGTGCCAGCAGCATCCGACAGGGGGGAACCGGGGAGCTGTTTTTT.

This clone was detected only once. V usage is TRBV7-8 and J usage is TRBJ2-7; 13 bases line up with TRBD2. This CDR3 is built from 17 residues. Germline assignment: CDR1 SGHVS and CDR2 FQNEAQ. V gave up 2 bases and J gave up 11 bases; unmatched junction bases: 15. CDR3: CASSLQGRGLAGNRKYF. CDR3 DNA: TGTGCCAGCAGCTTACAGGGGCGGGGACTAGCGGGGAATAGGAAGTACTTC.

The CDR3 here is CASSSTGSNQPQHF. The CDR3, as DNA: TGTGCCAGCAGCTCGACAGGGAGCAATCAGCCCCAGCATTTT. The rearrangement links TRBV7-9 to TRBJ1-5, with TRBD1 identical over 7 bases. After removal of 4 bases from V and 1 base from J, the junction contained 1 base not matched to a gene. Germline assignment: CDR1 SEHNR and CDR2 FQNEAQ (reference sequence). This CDR3 has 14 amino acids.

V gene TRBV6-5 combines with J gene TRBJ2-7; TRBD2 matches 7 bases. V dropped 2 bases and J dropped 1; count of bases not matched to a gene: 5. Germline loops: CDR1 MNHEY, CDR2 SVGAGI. The CDR3 is made up of 15 amino acids. The CDR3 reads CASSYRRGTSYEQYF. The CDR3 bases are TGTGCCAGCAGTTACCGGCGGGGGACGTCCTACGAGCAGTACTTC.

This chain uses TRBV27 with TRBJ2-3; 8 positions match TRBD2. J gave up 0 bases and V 5 bases, and 7 bases lay outside the gene matches. The length of the CDR3 is 16 residues. Per the germline V gene, CDR1 is MNHEY and CDR2 is SMNVEV (reference sequence). CDR3 sequence reads: CASSPYLAGSTDTQYF. CDR3 nucleotide sequence: TGTGCCAGCAGTCCCTATCTAGCGGGCAGCACAGATACGCAGTATTTT.

The genes are TRBV10-3 and TRBJ2-5; 10 positions agree with TRBD2. Germline values: CDR1 ENHRY, CDR2 SYGVKD. V lost 3 bases to trimming and J lost 5 bases; unmatched junction nucleotides: 6. The CDR3 is 15 amino acids. The CDR3 loop is CAISDSTSGRETQYF. Written as DNA, the CDR3 is TGTGCCATCAGTGACTCGACTAGCGGGCGGGAGACCCAGTACTTC.